This is a list of T cell receptor beta chains from one sample in a study of memory CD4+ T cells and cytomegalovirus serostatus. Generated by immunoSEQ multiplex PCR, the TCRdb table keeps only in-frame clones and is missing some. Of approximately 74,000 clones detected, 70% to 80% appear once; the ten largest clones hold approximately 4.5%. The sequenced sample consisted of memory CD4+ T cells from blood. These receptors were obtained from an adult in good health and CMV-seropositive. Each CDR3 is given with its conserved first and last residue. The D gene is left open where the match is weak. Where a row states a size, it is once, few, many or the class of an expanded clone; other rows omit it.

length: 15
size: many
V: TRBV7-2
J: TRBJ2-2
D: NA
DNA: TGTGCCAGCAGCCCCTATGGCGGGGACACCGGGGAGCTGTTTTTT
CDR3: CASSPYGGDTGELFF

length: 15
size: NA
V: TRBV28
J: TRBJ2-7
D: TRBD2
DNA: TGTGCCAGCAGTCCACTAGCGGCGGGAGCCTACGAGCAGTACTTC
CDR3: CASSPLAAGAYEQYF

length: 13
size: NA
V: TRBV7-2
J: TRBJ2-7
D: NA
DNA: TGTGCCAGCAGCGCACCGCTAGCGCGCGAGCAGTACTTC
CDR3: CASSAPLAREQYF

length: 13
size: NA
V: TRBV10-3
J: TRBJ2-2
D: NA
DNA: TGTGCCATCACCCAAGACGCGACCGGGGAGCTGTTTTTT
CDR3: CAITQDATGELFF

length: 14
size: NA
V: TRBV28
J: TRBJ1-1
D: NA
DNA: TGTGCCAGCAGTTTTAGTATCGGGAACACTGAAGCTTTCTTT
CDR3: CASSFSIGNTEAFF

length: 14
size: NA
V: TRBV19
J: TRBJ1-5
D: NA
DNA: TGTGCCAGTAAAGGGGGTATGCCCAATCAGCCCCAGCATTTT
CDR3: CASKGGMPNQPQHF

length: 15
size: few
V: TRBV28
J: TRBJ1-3
D: TRBD1
DNA: TGTGCCAGCTCCTTACCCGCAGGGGGTGGAAACACCATATATTTT
CDR3: CASSLPAGGGNTIYF

length: 20
size: NA
V: TRBV28
J: TRBJ1-6
D: NA
DNA: TGTGCCAGCAGTCCCCCCTTATCCCGATGGGTTGCACAGAATAATTCACCCCTCCACTTT
CDR3: CASSPPLSRWVAQNNSPLHF

length: 13
size: NA
V: TRBV6-5
J: TRBJ2-1
D: TRBD2
DNA: TGTGCCAGCACCCGGGCTAGCGGTGGTGAGCAGTTCTTC
CDR3: CASTRASGGEQFF

length: 16
size: NA
V: TRBV28
J: TRBJ2-5
D: NA
DNA: TGTGCCAGCAGTTCCCCTGCCAGAGGGGCTTGGGAGACCCAGTACTTC
CDR3: CASSSPARGAWETQYF

length: 16
size: NA
V: TRBV4-1
J: TRBJ1-2
D: NA
DNA: TGCGCCAGCAGCCAAGAATTGGGACGGCAGAACTATGGCTACACCTTC
CDR3: CASSQELGRQNYGYTF

length: 13
size: NA
V: TRBV28
J: TRBJ1-2
D: NA
DNA: TGTGCCAGCAGTCATCAGGGAATGGATGGCTACACCTTC
CDR3: CASSHQGMDGYTF

length: 16
size: NA
V: TRBV2
J: TRBJ2-2
D: NA
DNA: TGTGCCAGCAGTGTGATGGGGGGGGCTAGGACCGGGGAGCTGTTTTTT
CDR3: CASSVMGGARTGELFF

length: 16
size: NA
V: TRBV6-1
J: TRBJ2-3
D: TRBD1
DNA: TGTGCCAGCAGTGACCGGGACAGGGGGTTCCCAGATACGCAGTATTTT
CDR3: CASSDRDRGFPDTQYF

length: 13
size: NA
V: TRBV7-3
J: TRBJ2-7
D: NA
DNA: TGTGCCAGCAGCTTCGGCAGGGAAGACGAGCAGTACTTC
CDR3: CASSFGREDEQYF

length: 15
size: NA
V: TRBV19
J: TRBJ2-7
D: TRBD2
DNA: TGTGCCAGTAGCCTCGGGGGGAGGGCCGCCTACGAGCAGTACTTC
CDR3: CASSLGGRAAYEQYF

length: 14
size: NA
V: TRBV4-2
J: TRBJ2-7
D: NA
DNA: TGTGCCAGCAGCCAAGACAGGGGGGTCGGCGAGCAGTACTTC
CDR3: CASSQDRGVGEQYF

length: 15
size: NA
V: TRBV6-1
J: TRBJ1-5
D: TRBD1
DNA: TGTGCCAGCAGTGGCGTGACAGGGGGCGGTCAGCCCCAGCATTTT
CDR3: CASSGVTGGGQPQHF

length: 15
size: NA
V: TRBV6-6
J: TRBJ1-2
D: NA
DNA: TGTGCCAGCAGTCAGGAGTTCCGGGCTGCGAATGGCTACACCTTC
CDR3: CASSQEFRAANGYTF

length: 15
size: once
V: TRBV4-2
J: TRBJ2-3
D: NA
DNA: TGTGCCAGCAGCCCATCGACACTACGCACAGATACGCAGTATTTT
CDR3: CASSPSTLRTDTQYF

length: 21
size: NA
V: TRBV28
J: TRBJ2-1
D: NA
DNA: TGTGCCAGCAGTTTTTCTATCAACTCTCTCACAGTGTCAAGCTCCTACAATGAGCAGTTCTTC
CDR3: CASSFSINSLTVSSSYNEQFF

length: 19
size: NA
V: TRBV12-5
J: TRBJ1-2
D: NA
DNA: TGTGCTAGTGGTTTGTCCCAGGCGGGGGTACGCCACCTTAACTATGGCTACACCTTC
CDR3: CASGLSQAGVRHLNYGYTF

length: 18
size: NA
V: TRBV5-4
J: TRBJ2-2
D: TRBD2
DNA: TGTGCCAGCAGCATTCAGCGGGGGGCAATATTTAACACCGGGGAGCTGTTTTTT
CDR3: CASSIQRGAIFNTGELFF

length: 15
size: NA
V: TRBV18
J: TRBJ1-1
D: NA
DNA: TGTGCCAGCTCACCACCGACGGCAGCGAACACTGAAGCTTTCTTT
CDR3: CASSPPTAANTEAFF